Below are 18 T cell receptor beta chains sequenced from a single sample in a study of brain metastases from non-small cell lung cancer. The data were produced by immunoSEQ multiplex PCR, yet TCRdb's version contains in-frame clones alone and is incomplete. The sample lists roughly 15,000 clones, over 75% occurring once. The sample taken for sequencing was primary lung tumor tissue. The source is a donor over 35 with non-small cell lung cancer.

This clone has just a few counts. The V gene is TRBV12-5, the J gene TRBJ1-5, with D possibly being TRBD1 (6 bases). There are 14 residues in the CDR3. CDR1 is LGHNT and CDR2 is FRNRAP in the germline V gene. The V and J ends lost 7 bases and 3 bases respectively, with 13 bases between them. The CDR3 DNA reads TGTGCTAGTGCCCGTTCAGGGGACAATCAGCCCCAGCATTTT. It is translated as CASARSGDNQPQHF.

The J gene is TRBJ1-5, the V gene TRBV13; weak D call: TRBD1 (5 bases). Per germline, CDR1 PRHDT and CDR2 FYEKMQ (reference sequence). The V and J ends lost 1 base and 3 bases respectively, with 19 bases between them. The CDR3 is made up of 18 amino acids. The CDR3 coding sequence is TGTGCCAGCAGCTTAGCCGGAGAACTTGGACACAACAATCAGCCCCAGCATTTT. Translated: CASSLAGELGHNNQPQHF.

This clone was observed a handful of times. The genes are TRBV2 and TRBJ1-6; D call uncertain. The CDR3 totals 13 residues. V was pared by 8 bases and J by 9 bases, with 14 bases between. The germline V gene has CDR1 SNHLY and CDR2 FYNNEI. CDR3: CASSVEGASPLHF. The CDR3 nucleotides read TGTGCCAGCTCCGTGGAGGGAGCTTCACCCCTCCACTTT.

The chain couples TRBV5-6 to TRBJ2-2; TRBD2 might be the D (6 bases). Deletions cut 4 bases from V and 3 bases from J, with 19 bases between. Germline V gives CDR1 SGHDT, CDR2 YYEEEE. The CDR3 is made up of 17 amino acids. As DNA, the CDR3 is TGTGCCAGCAGCCCCCCCGCTAGCGCGAGATACACCGGGGAGCTGTTTTTT. Protein product: CASSPPASARYTGELFF.

The V gene is TRBV7-9, the J gene TRBJ1-6; maybe TRBD1 (5 bases). Trimming left V 5 bases short and J 6 bases short, with 11 bases between. CDR1 is SEHNR and CDR2 is FQNEAQ in the germline V gene (reference sequence). CDR3 length: 14 residues. CDR3 sequence: CASSLDSLNSPLHF. The CDR3 DNA reads TGTGCCAGCAGCCTTGACAGCCTTAATTCACCCCTCCACTTT.

In the case of this clone: One end of the junction fails to match germline, which may point to a read error. This chain connects TRBV7-2 to TRBJ2-2; D is uncertain. The CDR3 totals 12 residues. Germline loops: CDR1 SGHTA, CDR2 FQGNSA. CDR3 sequence (DNA): TGTGCCAGCAGCCCTTACACGGGGGAGCTGTTTTTT. It codes for CASSPYTGELFF.

The chain recombines TRBV9 with TRBJ1-3; D possibly corresponds to TRBD1 (5 bases). Germline V lookup: CDR1 SGDLS, CDR2 YYNGEE. This CDR3 comprises 16 residues. V dropped 2 bases and J dropped 2 bases, with 14 bases sitting between them. The CDR3 loop is CASSVSLGETGNTIYF. CDR3 DNA sequence: TGTGCCAGCAGCGTCTCCCTGGGGGAAACTGGAAACACCATATATTTT.

The chain recombines TRBV19 with TRBJ1-1; unclear D gene. The germline V and J ends were trimmed by 5 bases and 5 bases, with 12 bases remaining between them. The CDR3 length is 13 residues. Germline assignment: CDR1 LNHDA and CDR2 SQIVND (reference sequence). The CDR3: CASSYWVGTEAFF. Here the CDR3 DNA reads TGTGCCAGTAGTTATTGGGTGGGGACTGAAGCTTTCTTT.

The J gene is TRBJ1-5, the V gene TRBV19, with D unresolved. Germline V gene lookup returns CDR1 LNHDA and CDR2 SQIVND (reference sequence). This CDR3 has 12 residues. Trimming stripped 6 bases from V and 6 bases from J, with 9 bases between. CDR3 amino acids: CASSSGGQPQHF. The CDR3 coding sequence is TGTGCCAGTAGCTCGGGCGGTCAGCCCCAGCATTTT.

This sequence joins TRBV3-1 (or the pseudogene TRBV3-2) and TRBJ1-1; 10 positions agree with TRBD1. This CDR3 is built from 15 residues. CDR1 is LGHDT and CDR2 is YNNKEL in the germline V gene (reference sequence). V shed 1 base and J 6 bases; nucleotides not matched to a gene: 5. The chain's CDR3 is CASSQVRQGAAEAFF. The CDR3 coding sequence is TGTGCCAGCAGCCAAGTTAGACAGGGGGCCGCTGAAGCTTTCTTT.

This clone was counted a single time. This rearrangement joins TRBV18 to TRBJ1-1; 8 bases map to TRBD1. CDR1 is KGHSH, CDR2 LQKENI, per germline. V was pared by 3 bases and J by 0 bases, with 6 bases of the junction left unmatched. The CDR3 loop spans 16 amino acids. The CDR3 loop reads CASSPSGQGMNTEAFF. CDR3 sequence (DNA): TGTGCCAGCTCACCCTCAGGACAGGGAATGAACACTGAAGCTTTCTTT.

The V call is TRBV18, the J call TRBJ1-3; a possible D gene is TRBD1 (5 bases). V dropped 4 bases and J dropped 1 base, with 8 bases sitting between them. Germline V CDR1 and CDR2: KGHSH, LQKENI. The CDR3 contains 14 residues. CDR3 in amino acids: CASSLQGSGNTIYF. CDR3 sequence (DNA): TGTGCCAGCTCACTTCAGGGATCTGGAAACACCATATATTTT.

This chain uses TRBV12-3 or TRBV12-4 with TRBJ2-5; D gene ambiguous. The V and J ends lost 6 bases and 5 bases respectively, with 13 bases between them. The CDR3 totals 13 residues. The CDR3: CASSLRRTETQYF. The CDR3 DNA is TGTGCCAGCAGCCTCAGGCGAACGGAGACCCAGTACTTC.

This chain uses TRBV4-2 with TRBJ2-3, with 8 bases lining up with TRBD2. The length of the CDR3 is 16 residues. V was clipped by 3 bases and J by 1 base; unmatched bases: 6. Germline loops: CDR1 LGHNA, CDR2 YNFKEQ. DNA of the CDR3: TGTGCCAGCAGCCATGAACTAGCGGAAGGCACAGATACGCAGTATTTT. This sequence encodes CASSHELAEGTDTQYF.

The V and J genes are TRBV6-4 and TRBJ2-1; TRBD2 matches at 8 bases. V shed 2 bases and J 4 bases; nucleotides not matched to a gene: 4. CDR1 and CDR2 from the germline V gene are MRHNA and SNTAGT. The CDR3 is 15 amino acids. DNA for the CDR3: TGTGCCAGCAGTGACGCAGCGGGGGAGTACAATGAGCAGTTCTTC. This sequence encodes CASSDAAGEYNEQFF.

The sample holds a few counts of this clone. The chain uses TRBV7-8 and TRBJ1-5, with 7 bases matching TRBD1. The length of the CDR3 is 15 residues. The V gene's germline CDR1 is SGHVS and CDR2 FQNEAQ. The V gene end was trimmed by 5 bases and the J gene end by 3 bases; junction bases not matched to a gene: 7. The CDR3 reads CASSLTGDPNQPQHF. For the CDR3, the DNA is TGTGCCAGCAGCCTAACAGGGGATCCCAATCAGCCCCAGCATTTT.

This clone was seen once. The chain carries TRBV19 and TRBJ1-3; a weak D match, TRBD1 (5 bases). The CDR3 has 15 residues. The germline gives CDR1 LNHDA, CDR2 SQIVND (reference sequence). The ends were cut back, 3 bases at V and 0 bases at J, with 9 bases in the middle. The CDR3 spells CASSIKGRSGNTIYF. The CDR3 DNA sequence: TGTGCCAGTAGTATTAAGGGGCGCTCTGGAAACACCATATATTTT.

The chain combines TRBV18 with TRBJ2-2; either TRBD1 or TRBD2 may supply D (5 bases each). CDR3 length equals 15 residues. Trimming took 4 bases from V and 1 from J, leaving 10 bases between them. Germline CDR1 and CDR2: KGHSH and LQKENI. CDR3 DNA: TGTGCCAGCTCACTCCGGGGCCTGAACACCGGGGAGCTGTTTTTT. Translating gives CASSLRGLNTGELFF.